These 23 T cell receptor beta chains were all obtained from the same sample, sequenced in a study of shared clonotypes between healthy human individuals. Using immunoSEQ multiplex PCR, the repertoire was profiled, and TCRdb retains in-frame clones only, with some absent. Seen here are more than 1 million clones, about 84% observed once, and the top ten hold approximately 0.5%. The sample comprised memory CD4+ T cells from PBMCs. Subset reported: CD45RA-negative fraction. These receptors all come from a man aged 18 to 29 in good health. Some clones in this sample may be carry-over from other donors' samples.

This chain links TRBV10-3 with TRBJ1-5, with D perhaps matching TRBD1 (6 bases). The germline gives CDR1 ENHRY, CDR2 SYGVKD. The CDR3 is 13 amino acids. Trimming took 10 bases from V and 9 from J, leaving 19 bases between them. As DNA, the CDR3 is TGTGCCACAGGACAGCCAGGGGAAGGGCCCCAGCATTTT. Translating it yields CATGQPGEGPQHF.

The chain has TRBV28 and TRBJ1-3; no clear D gene. V lost 2 bases and J lost 0, with 11 bases in between. The CDR3 sequence is 16 residues long. The V gene's germline CDR1 is MDHEN and CDR2 SYDVKM. CDR3 region: CASSLVRASSGNTIYF. CDR3 in DNA: TGTGCCAGCAGTTTAGTAAGAGCGAGCTCTGGAAACACCATATATTTT.

This rearrangement joins TRBV6-5 to TRBJ1-2; no reliable D call. Germline V gives CDR1 MNHEY, CDR2 SVGAGI. This CDR3 is built from 14 residues. V lost 2 bases and J 7 bases, leaving 14 bases between the germline ends. CDR3 nucleotides: TGTGCCAGCAGTTACGGCAGGCCCTACGGTGGCTACACCTTC. This gives the protein CASSYGRPYGGYTF.

V is TRBV28 and J is TRBJ2-5; TRBD2 matches 13 bases. This CDR3 contains 13 residues. Per germline, CDR1 MDHEN and CDR2 SYDVKM. This chain's CDR3 is CAGGTSGMETQYF. CDR3 nucleotides: TGTGCTGGGGGGACTAGCGGGATGGAGACCCAGTACTTC. Combining the CDR3 with reference TRBV28 and TRBJ2-5 gives the whole variable domain DVKVTQSSRYLVKRTGEKVFLECVQDMDHENMFWYRQDPGLGLRLIYFSYDVKMKEKGDIPEGYSVSREKKERFSLILESASTNQTSMYLCAGGTSGMETQYFGPGTRLLVL.

The chain employs TRBV4-2 and TRBJ2-7; TRBD2 agrees at 13 bases. This CDR3 is built from 15 residues. Losses at the gene ends were 1 base for V and 5 bases for J; bases not matched to a gene: 2. The germline V gene has CDR1 LGHNA and CDR2 YNFKEQ. As DNA, the CDR3 is TGTGCCAGCAGCCAAGCAGGACTAGCGGGAGACGAGCAGTACTTC. Protein sequence: CASSQAGLAGDEQYF.

The J gene is TRBJ2-7, the V gene TRBV5-6, with 7 bases fitting TRBD2. Trimming at V came to 1 base and at J to 5 bases, leaving 6 bases not matched to a gene. From germline, CDR1 is SGHDT and CDR2 YYEEEE. CDR3 length: 14 residues. CDR3 in amino acids: CASSLTSVAHEQYF. As DNA, the CDR3 is TGTGCCAGCAGCTTGACTAGCGTAGCCCACGAGCAGTACTTC.

The rearrangement links TRBV5-4 to TRBJ2-4; TRBD2 matches at 7 bases. This CDR3 has 16 residues. Germline V gene lookup returns CDR1 SGHNT and CDR2 YYREEE (reference sequence). Losses at the gene ends were 7 bases for V and 2 bases for J; bases not matched to a gene: 12. CDR3 coding DNA: TGTGCCAGCGCCTTGGGGAGGGCGCTCTCCAAAAACATTCAGTACTTC. Its translation: CASALGRALSKNIQYF.

This chain connects TRBV28 to TRBJ1-3; D might be TRBD1 (5 bases). CDR1 and CDR2 (germline): MDHEN, SYDVKM. This CDR3 comprises 15 residues. V was clipped by 6 bases and J by 1 base, with 13 bases between them. The CDR3 DNA sequence: TGTGCCAGCAGGTCGATCGGGGGGTCTGGAAACACCATATATTTT. This sequence encodes CASRSIGGSGNTIYF.

In this sample, this clone turned up a few times. The gene calls are TRBV19 and TRBJ1-1, with 9 bases identical to TRBD1. J was trimmed by 3 bases and V by 6 bases; bases with no gene match: 5. This CDR3 is 14 amino acids long. Germline V gene lookup returns CDR1 LNHDA and CDR2 SQIVND (reference sequence). The CDR3 region is CASRETGGDTEAFF. CDR3 DNA: TGTGCCAGTAGAGAGACAGGGGGAGACACTGAAGCTTTCTTT.

The rearrangement joins TRBV5-5 to TRBJ1-5; D perhaps matches TRBD1 (5 bases). This CDR3 comprises 13 residues. The germline CDR1 and CDR2 sequences are SGHKS and YYEKEE (reference sequence). Trimming stripped 3 bases from V and 6 bases from J, with 10 bases between. This CDR3 is CASSSGRGQPQHF. The CDR3 DNA reads as TGTGCCAGCAGCTCGGGGCGGGGTCAGCCCCAGCATTTT.

V usage is TRBV11-2 and J usage is TRBJ2-3; TRBD1 aligns across 7 bases. CDR3 size: 15 residues. The V gene's germline CDR1 is SGHAT and CDR2 FQNNGV. V shed 5 bases, J shed 2 bases, and the junction held 7 bases outside the gene matches. The CDR3 DNA follows: TGTGCCAGCAGCCCAACCGGGACAGCCACAGATACGCAGTATTTT. Its translation: CASSPTGTATDTQYF.

CDR3 in DNA: TGTGCCAGCAGCTTAGGGCGGGGGCTAGCGGGAAAGGCAGATACGCAGTATTTT. It translates to CASSLGRGLAGKADTQYF. The chain combines TRBV7-9 with TRBJ2-3; TRBD2 agrees at 9 bases. The CDR3 consists of 18 residues. Germline V gene lookup returns CDR1 SEHNR and CDR2 FQNEAQ (reference sequence). Trimming took 1 base from V and 4 from J; bases not matched to a gene: 12.

This clone was seen a single time. The chain has TRBV25-1 and TRBJ2-1; D is uncertain. The CDR3 covers 15 residues. Between the trimmed V and J ends, which lost 3 bases and 2 bases, there was a span of 11 bases. Germline V gives CDR1 MGHDK, CDR2 SYGVNS. DNA for the CDR3: TGTGCCAGCAGTGACCCCAAATCCCCCTACAATGAGCAGTTCTTC. This codes for CASSDPKSPYNEQFF.

The chain carries TRBV7-2 and TRBJ2-7; D uncertain. Germline CDR1 and CDR2: SGHTA and FQGNSA. The CDR3 runs 14 residues. The germline V and J ends were trimmed by 5 bases and 7 bases, with 18 bases remaining between them. CDR3: CASSEQDLLKEQYF. The CDR3 DNA follows: TGTGCCAGCAGCGAGCAGGACCTACTCAAGGAGCAGTACTTC. Looking up the rest from reference TRBV7-2 and TRBJ2-7 gives the full variable domain: GAGVSQSPSNKVTEKGKDVELRCDPISGHTALYWYRQSLGQGLEFLIYFQGNSAPDKSGLPSDRFSAERTGGSVSTLTIQRTQQEDSAVYLCASSEQDLLKEQYFGPGTRLTVT.

This chain joins TRBV6-5 and TRBJ2-5; TRBD1 or TRBD2 may be the D gene (5 bases each). The J call is doubtful: the DNA matches TRBJ2-7 better. Germline V gene sequence: CDR1 MNHEY, CDR2 SVGAGI. The CDR3 has 13 amino acids. The CDR3 region is CASIGDAPYEQYF. DNA of the CDR3: TGTGCCAGCATAGGGGACGCACCCTACGAGCAGTACTTC.

The rearrangement joins TRBV4-2 to TRBJ2-5; 9 bases map to TRBD2. Germline CDR1 and CDR2: LGHNA and YNFKEQ. After removal of 3 bases from V and 9 bases from J, the junction contained 14 bases not matched to a gene. The CDR3 runs 16 residues. DNA of the CDR3: TGTGCCAGCAGCCAGGTGATAGCGGGAGTGAGTAAGGCCCAGTACTTC. Encoded protein: CASSQVIAGVSKAQYF.

With regard to this clone: Within the sample, other DNA sequences also encode this same CDR3. This rearrangement joins TRBV5-6 to TRBJ1-5; TRBD1 aligns across 8 bases. J lost 4 bases, V lost 5 bases, and 5 bases had no gene match. The CDR3 extends over 14 amino acids. Germline assignment: CDR1 SGHDT and CDR2 YYEEEE. CDR3 sequence: CASSLGTGNQPQHF. For the CDR3, the DNA is TGTGCCAGCAGTTTAGGGACAGGTAATCAGCCCCAGCATTTT.

Comments on this clone: Within the sample, other DNA sequences also encode this same CDR3. The chain uses TRBV15 and TRBJ2-7; 7 nucleotides agree with TRBD1. The CDR3 covers 14 residues. Losses at the gene ends were 6 bases for V and 0 bases for J; bases not matched to a gene: 5. Germline assignment: CDR1 LNHNV and CDR2 YYDKDF (reference sequence). The CDR3 DNA follows: TGTGCCACCAGACCCAGACAGGGCTCCTACGAGCAGTACTTC. It encodes CATRPRQGSYEQYF.

This clone was seen a handful of times. The rearrangement links TRBV6-6 to TRBJ2-5; D may be TRBD2 (7 bases). CDR1 and CDR2 from the germline V gene are MNHNY and SVGAGI (reference sequence). This CDR3 spans 16 amino acids. V was trimmed by 7 bases and J by 2 bases, leaving 20 bases between them. CDR3 DNA sequence: TGTGCCAGCACCCCGCAGCAGGGAGGGGGGCAAGAGACCCAGTACTTC. Encoded protein: CASTPQQGGGQETQYF.

The genes are TRBV7-9 and TRBJ1-2, with TRBD1 identical over 11 bases. The ends lost 5 bases at V and 5 bases at J; junction bases unmatched: 4. The CDR3 runs 14 residues. The germline V gene has CDR1 SEHNR and CDR2 FQNEAQ (reference sequence). CDR3 protein: CASSAWDRGYGYTF. DNA for the CDR3: TGTGCCAGCAGCGCCTGGGACAGGGGGTATGGCTACACCTTC.

The chain joins TRBV5-8 to TRBJ1-3, with D hard to call. CDR1 is SGHTS, CDR2 YDEGEE, per germline. This CDR3 contains 15 residues. V lost 2 bases, J lost 0 bases, and 9 bases lay in between. The CDR3 here is CASSFKGISGNTIYF. The CDR3 nucleotides read TGTGCCAGCAGCTTTAAAGGCATCTCTGGAAACACCATATATTTT.

The CDR3 loop is CASSRTRERTTGELFF. In DNA form, the CDR3 reads TGTGCCAGCTCACGAACCCGAGAGAGAACTACCGGGGAGCTGTTTTTT. The gene calls are TRBV18 and TRBJ2-2, with D hard to call. Per the germline V gene, CDR1 is KGHSH and CDR2 is LQKENI. CDR3 size: 16 residues. V lost 4 bases and J lost 5, with 17 bases in between.

This chain links TRBV27 with TRBJ2-1, with D possibly being TRBD2 (5 bases). The CDR3 length is 17 residues. The germline gives CDR1 MNHEY, CDR2 SMNVEV (reference sequence). Between the trimmed V and J ends, which lost 6 bases and 4 bases, there was a span of 22 bases. This CDR3 reads CASSIFLGESPYNEQFF. The CDR3 region has the DNA TGTGCCAGCAGCATTTTCCTTGGGGAGTCCCCTTACAATGAGCAGTTCTTC.